These T cell receptor beta chains were read from a single sample in a study of T cells after yellow fever vaccination. A single record per CDR3 protein comes from TCRdb applying MiXCR to the 5' RACE reads. The table has just under 600,000 distinct CDR3 sequences, 13% seen once. This specimen consisted of PBMCs, obtained on the day of the yellow fever booster vaccination. These TCRs come from a young man who received the YFV17D yellow fever vaccine. Both conserved end residues are part of each CDR3. The D gene is left open where the match is weak. The size of a clone is reported for some rows only, either as once, few or many, or as a class for expanded clones.

.,.,TRBJ2-7,TRBV14,TGTGCCAGCAGCCAAGGACGGAAAGGCTACGAGCAGTACTTC,CASSQGRKGYEQYF
.,.,TRBJ2-1,TRBV20-1,TGCAGTGCTAGAGATGAACAGGGTAATGGTGAGCAGTTCTTC,CSARDEQGNGEQFF
.,few,TRBJ2-2,TRBV7-9,TGTGCCAGCAGCCCCGTAGGACTGAACACCGGGGAGCTGTTTTTT,CASSPVGLNTGELFF
TRBD2,.,TRBJ2-1,TRBV6-2/TRBV6-3,TGTGCCAGCAGTTACTGGGCGGGGGATGAGCAGTTCTTC,CASSYWAGDEQFF
.,once,TRBJ1-5,TRBV23-1,TGCGCCAGCGCCCTCGGGGGGGATGATCAGCCCCAGCATTTT,CASALGGDDQPQHF
.,.,TRBJ2-7,TRBV28,TGTGCCAGCAGTTCCGAGGGTTTACCAAGCTCCTACGAGCAGTACTTC,CASSSEGLPSSYEQYF
.,.,TRBJ2-7,TRBV7-9,TGTGCCAGCAGCGGTTTGGCGGAAAGCTCCTACGAGCAGTACTTC,CASSGLAESSYEQYF
.,many,TRBJ2-3,TRBV7-2,TGTGCCAGCAGCCCCACCAGGTCTAGCACAGATACGCAGTATTTT,CASSPTRSSTDTQYF
.,.,TRBJ2-2,TRBV5-1,TGCGCCAGCAGCCTGAATGGGGGCGGAGGTGATCCGTGGGAGCTGTTTTTT,CASSLNGGGGDPWELFF
.,.,TRBJ2-5,TRBV6-2/TRBV6-3,TGTGCCAGCAGTGACCTTCTGGAGGGTAGCGAGACCCAGTACTTC,CASSDLLEGSETQYF
.,.,TRBJ2-7,TRBV6-2/TRBV6-3,TGTGCCAGCAGTTCTTTCCAGGGAAGAGGCCTAGTTCATTACGAGCAGTACTTC,CASSSFQGRGLVHYEQYF
TRBD2,.,TRBJ2-7,TRBV28,TGTGCCAGCAGATCTAGCGGGAGGGCCGGCGAGCAGTACTTC,CASRSSGRAGEQYF
TRBD1,.,TRBJ2-5,TRBV7-7,TGTGCCAGCAGCTTAGGATCGGGACAGGGGAAAGAGACCCAGTACTTC,CASSLGSGQGKETQYF
.,.,TRBJ1-2,TRBV18,TGTGCCAGCTCACCACCTATAGGAACTAACTATGGCTACACCTTC,CASSPPIGTNYGYTF
.,many,TRBJ2-2,TRBV7-2,TGTGCCAGCAGCTTAGGCAGGTCCTTAGCCGGGGAGCTGTTTTTT,CASSLGRSLAGELFF
.,.,TRBJ1-3,TRBV6-6,TGTGCCAGCAGTTACGGCGAAAACACCATATATTTT,CASSYGENTIYF
TRBD2,few,TRBJ2-5,TRBV27,TGTGCCAGCAGCGGACTAGTAGGGACCCAGTACTTC,CASSGLVGTQYF
.,few,TRBJ2-7,TRBV3-1,TGTGCCAGCAGCCCTCAGCGGAACTCCTACGAGCAGTACTTC,CASSPQRNSYEQYF
TRBD1,few,TRBJ2-2,TRBV5-1,TGCGCCAGCAGCCGAGACAGGGTGGGAGAGCTGTTTTTT,CASSRDRVGELFF
TRBD2,many,TRBJ2-1,TRBV28,TGTGCCAGCAGCCCCGGGGGGAGGACCTACAATGAGCAGTTCTTC,CASSPGGRTYNEQFF
TRBD2,.,TRBJ2-3,TRBV7-2,TGTGCCAGCAGCTTAATTGGCGGGAGATCCGATACGCAGTATTTT,CASSLIGGRSDTQYF
TRBD2,few,TRBJ2-2,TRBV15,TGTGCCACCAGCAGAGATCCTAGCGGGAGGACAAACACCGGGGAGCTGTTTTTT,CATSRDPSGRTNTGELFF
TRBD2,.,TRBJ2-3,TRBV20-1,TGCAGTGCTAGTTCAGCGGGACGTACAGATACGCAGTATTTT,CSASSAGRTDTQYF
TRBD2,once,TRBJ2-1,TRBV20-1,TGCAGTGCTAGAGATCGCGGGGGGTCCTACAATGAGCAGTTCTTC,CSARDRGGSYNEQFF
.,few,TRBJ2-1,TRBV20-1,TGCAGTGCCACTCGGGTCAGGAAGTCTTCGCAGTTCTTC,CSATRVRKSSQFF